The entry that follows covers one T cell receptor (beta chain) sequence. The antigen is not known. With the read ending 3 residues before the CDR3 end, the germline J gene is used to fill in that end. Assay used: immunoSEQ multiplex PCR; TCRdb lists only in-frame clones, some missing. This sample's clone table lists 25,000 to 30,000 clones. The sample originates from a study of T cells in women clearing cervical HPV infection. Overall study findings and caveats: Associations may precede or follow infection; HPV-specific or memory T cells were not isolated.

The length of the CDR3 is 15 residues. Trimming stripped 2 bases from V and 2 bases from J, with 10 bases between. Germline-derived CDR1 and CDR2 are SGHTA and FQGNSA. This TCR came from a woman aged 18-70 years with a cervical HPV16 infection that either progressed to CIN3+ or cleared (not recorded which). Material: blood buffy coat. V gene TRBV7-2 combines with J gene TRBJ1-3; D call uncertain. CDR3 DNA, as far as it was read: TGTGCCAGCAGCTTATCGCCCCGGGCTGGAAACACC. Amino acids: CASSLSPRAGNT. The CDR3 reads in full as CASSLSPRAGNTIYF.